Listed here are 17 T cell receptor beta chains from one sample, sequenced in a study of neurological immune-mediated disorders. TCRdb reprocessed the 5' RACE reads via MiXCR and lists one record per CDR3 protein. The sample consists of nearly 60,000 distinct CDR3 sequences, 3% to 4% of them appearing once. Sequenced sample: PBMCs. The receptor set was obtained from a woman aged 30 to 39 with multiple sclerosis.

This clonotype has ten or more counts. This rearrangement joins TRBV7-9 to TRBJ2-5, with 7 positions matching TRBD1. V shed 0 bases, J shed 4 bases, and the junction held 2 bases outside the gene matches. The germline gives CDR1 SEHNR, CDR2 FQNEAQ (reference sequence). This CDR3 comprises 14 residues. Written as DNA, the CDR3 is TGTGCCAGCAGCTTAGCAAGGGGGCCAGAGACCCAGTACTTC. This codes for CASSLARGPETQYF.

This clonotype was counted only a few times. A clone one base away is much larger, so this may be a read error. The rearrangement links TRBV4-1 to TRBJ1-1, with D uncertain. The V gene lost 1 base and the J gene lost 5 bases, with 11 bases spanning the gap. From germline, CDR1 is MGHRA and CDR2 YSYEKL. CDR3 length: 14 residues. Written as DNA, the CDR3 is TGCGCCAGCAGCCAAGCCAATCAAGGGACTGAAGCTTTCTTT. Translated: CASSQANQGTEAFF.

This clonotype came up many times. The chain uses TRBV7-2 and TRBJ2-7, with 7 nucleotides matching TRBD1. CDR1 and CDR2 (germline): SGHTA, FQGNSA. The CDR3 totals 14 residues. V shed 1 base, J shed 2 bases, and the junction held 2 bases outside the gene matches. CDR3 loop: CASSLETGPYEQYF. The CDR3 nucleotides are TGTGCCAGCAGCTTAGAGACAGGGCCCTACGAGCAGTACTTC.

This clonotype appeared many times. V and J are TRBV7-9 and TRBJ2-1; no reliable D call. V was cut by 6 bases and J by 9 bases, with 9 bases left in between. This CDR3 spans 11 amino acids. Germline V gene sequence: CDR1 SEHNR, CDR2 FQNEAQ (reference sequence). CDR3 residues: CASSPRTEQFF. CDR3 sequence (DNA): TGTGCCAGCAGTCCACGTACTGAGCAGTTCTTC.

This clonotype occurred many times. The CDR3 loop is CASSQTNNQRNTQYF. The CDR3 DNA reads TGTGCCAGCAGCCAGACCAATAATCAGCGGAATACGCAGTATTTT. This rearrangement joins TRBV3-1 to TRBJ2-3; a possible D gene is TRBD2 (5 bases). V was shortened by 3 bases and J by 7 bases, with 17 bases between the two germline ends. Looked up from germline, CDR1 is LGHDT and CDR2 is YNNKEL (reference sequence). This CDR3 has 15 amino acids.

This clonotype was detected only a few times. DNA of the CDR3: TGTGCCAGCAGCTCCGGGTTCAATCAGCCCCAGCATTTT. Its translation is CASSSGFNQPQHF. The V and J genes are TRBV5-6 and TRBJ1-5, with D unclear. This CDR3 has 13 amino acids. Germline lookup yields CDR1 SGHDT and CDR2 YYEEEE. V was trimmed by 3 bases and J by 3 bases, leaving 7 bases between them.

This clonotype showed up many times. This sequence joins TRBV7-9 and TRBJ2-3; 7 nucleotides agree with TRBD2. The CDR3 extends over 16 amino acids. Germline assignment: CDR1 SEHNR and CDR2 FQNEAQ (reference sequence). The J segment lost 1 base and the V segment lost 5 bases, leaving 9 bases of the junction unmatched. The chain's CDR3 is CASSHRDYGRTDTQYF. In nucleotides, the CDR3 is TGTGCCAGCAGCCATCGGGACTACGGCCGCACAGATACGCAGTATTTT.

At least ten counts were recorded for this clonotype. This rearrangement joins TRBV20-1 to TRBJ2-1; D unresolved. The CDR3 contains 14 residues. The germline gives CDR1 DFQATT, CDR2 SNEGSKA (reference sequence). Trimming stripped 1 base from V and 8 bases from J, with 15 bases between. The CDR3 DNA reads as TGCAGTGCTAGAGCCCCCGTCGTTTGGGATGAGCAGTTCTTC. Amino acid sequence: CSARAPVVWDEQFF.

Many counts were recorded for this clonotype. The chain uses TRBV12-3 or TRBV12-4 and TRBJ1-6; TRBD1 matches 8 bases. V trimming: 7 bases; J trimming: 8 bases; junction bases outside the gene matches: 10. The CDR3 runs 15 residues. The CDR3 nucleotides are TGTGCCAGCACCCATGGGGACAGGTGGGATTCACCCCTCCACTTT. Protein sequence: CASTHGDRWDSPLHF.

Many counts were recorded for this clonotype. This sequence joins TRBV20-1 and TRBJ1-5; 10 bases line up with TRBD1. From germline, CDR1 is DFQATT and CDR2 SNEGSKA (reference sequence). This CDR3 has 19 residues. V gave up 0 bases and J gave up 0 bases; unmatched junction bases: 11. The CDR3 spells CSARDSGQGRPYSNQPQHF. CDR3 DNA: TGCAGTGCTAGAGACTCGGGACAGGGGCGACCTTATAGCAATCAGCCCCAGCATTTT.

The sample holds many counts of this clonotype. The genes are TRBV5-1 and TRBJ2-3; 7 bases fit TRBD1. This CDR3 region has 15 residues. Germline V lookup: CDR1 SGHRS, CDR2 YFSETQ. After removal of 2 bases from V and 3 bases from J, the junction contained 6 bases not matched to a gene. CDR3 in amino acids: CASSFSGQETDTQYF. The CDR3 DNA follows: TGCGCCAGCAGCTTTTCAGGACAGGAGACAGATACGCAGTATTTT.

This clonotype appeared once. This chain uses TRBV6-1 with TRBJ2-1; D possibly corresponds to TRBD2 (6 bases). Germline loops: CDR1 MNHNS, CDR2 SASEGT. V gave up 4 bases and J gave up 0 bases, with 16 bases separating them. The CDR3 is 17 amino acids. Written as DNA, the CDR3 is TGTGCCAGCAGTGGAGGCCTTAGCGGACCCTCCTACAATGAGCAGTTCTTC. Protein product: CASSGGLSGPSYNEQFF.

This clonotype showed up many times. V usage is TRBV12-3 or TRBV12-4 and J usage is TRBJ1-2; D gene ambiguous. V shed 4 bases and J shed 0 bases, with 6 bases lying between them. This CDR3 spans 13 amino acids. CDR3 loop: CASSSKTNYGYTF. The CDR3 coding sequence is TGTGCCAGCAGTTCGAAAACTAACTATGGCTACACCTTC.

A few counts support this clonotype. V is TRBV18 and J is TRBJ2-3; perhaps TRBD1 as D (6 bases). The germline V and J ends were trimmed by 0 bases and 2 bases, with 15 bases remaining between them. The CDR3 has 17 residues. Germline CDR1 is KGHSH and CDR2 is LQKENI. The CDR3 DNA follows: TGTGCCAGCTCACCACCGGGGGCGAGAGAAGACACAGATACGCAGTATTTT. Amino acid sequence: CASSPPGAREDTDTQYF.

This clonotype came up many times. The genes are TRBV5-1 and TRBJ1-6; D remains unclear. The CDR3 extends over 14 amino acids. Looked up from germline, CDR1 is SGHRS and CDR2 is YFSETQ. Trimming took 0 bases from V and 9 from J, leaving 10 bases between them. CDR3 region: CASSLDLAVSPLHF. The CDR3 DNA follows: TGCGCCAGCAGCTTGGACCTCGCGGTTTCACCCCTCCACTTT.

The table lists this clonotype with many counts. The chain employs TRBV7-8 and TRBJ2-2; no reliable D call. The germline gives CDR1 SGHVS, CDR2 FQNEAQ. V was clipped by 6 bases and J by 4 bases, with 12 bases between them. The length of the CDR3 is 14 residues. The CDR3 DNA is TGTGCCAGCAGAGCCCATTTCCCCACCGGGGAGCTGTTTTTT. Translated, it gives CASRAHFPTGELFF.

This clonotype was recorded at least ten times. The gene calls are TRBV29-1 and TRBJ2-7; D uncertain. CDR3 size: 12 residues. V shed 4 bases and J shed 2 bases, with 9 bases lying between them. Germline CDR1 and CDR2: SQVTM and ANQGSEA. CDR3 sequence: CSVGVSTYEQYF. The CDR3 DNA follows: TGCAGCGTTGGGGTCTCAACCTACGAGCAGTACTTC.